These 15 T cell receptor beta chains were all obtained from the same sample, sequenced in a study of T cell responses to AZD1222 COVID-19 vaccine. Using immunoSEQ multiplex PCR, the repertoire was profiled, and TCRdb retains in-frame clones only, with some absent. Of roughly 160,000 clones in the sample, about 90% were seen once. The material sequenced was peripheral blood, taken on day 0 of MenACWY control vaccination. All receptors come from an adult in good health.

The chain uses TRBV10-3 and TRBJ1-2; TRBD1 agrees at 7 bases. The ends lost 10 bases at V and 2 bases at J; junction bases unmatched: 4. This CDR3 is built from 12 residues. Germline lookup yields CDR1 ENHRY and CDR2 SYGVKD. The CDR3 region has the DNA TGTGCCACCCGACAGGGAAACTATGGCTACACCTTC. This codes for CATRQGNYGYTF.

This chain connects TRBV4-1 to TRBJ1-2; D is ambiguous. V gave up 1 base and J gave up 8 bases, with 17 bases separating them. Germline CDR1 MGHRA, CDR2 YSYEKL. The CDR3 is 15 amino acids. The CDR3 here is CASSQVIQTPYGYTF. CDR3 coding DNA: TGCGCCAGCAGCCAAGTAATTCAGACTCCCTACGGCTACACCTTC.

The chain uses TRBV3-1 (or the pseudogene TRBV3-2) and TRBJ2-5; 8 bases match TRBD2. J lost 4 bases, V lost 0 bases, and 7 bases had no gene match. There are 16 residues in the CDR3. CDR1 is LGHDT, CDR2 YNNKEL, per germline (reference sequence). This CDR3 is CASSQDLSSGRETQYF. DNA for the CDR3: TGTGCCAGCAGCCAAGATCTCTCTAGCGGGCGAGAGACCCAGTACTTC.

CDR3 in DNA: TGTGCCATCAGTGACTTCGAAATTCGGGAGCAGTACTTC. This gives the protein CAISDFEIREQYF. This chain links TRBV10-3 with TRBJ2-7; D is ambiguous. V dropped 3 bases and J dropped 7 bases, with 13 bases sitting between them. Germline lookup yields CDR1 ENHRY and CDR2 SYGVKD. The CDR3 has 13 residues.

The gene calls are TRBV6-5 and TRBJ2-5; D may be TRBD2 (5 bases). The germline CDR1 and CDR2 sequences are MNHEY and SVGAGI. The germline V and J ends were trimmed by 7 bases and 7 bases, with 16 bases remaining between them. The CDR3 covers 13 residues. CDR3 in amino acids: CASTPVSRGTQYF. CDR3 sequence (DNA): TGTGCCAGCACCCCCGTTTCTCGGGGGACCCAGTACTTC.

This chain uses TRBV10-3 with TRBJ2-7, with TRBD1 matching 8 bases. The CDR3 has 14 amino acids. CDR1 ENHRY and CDR2 SYGVKD come from the germline V gene. Trimming took 2 bases from V and 4 from J; bases not matched to a gene: 4. CDR3 nucleotide sequence: TGTGCCATCAGTGAGGGACAGGGCAGGTACGAGCAGTACTTC. It is translated as CAISEGQGRYEQYF.

The chain is built from TRBV5-1 and TRBJ2-7; weak D call: TRBD1 (6 bases). V was clipped by 4 bases and J by 7 bases, with 18 bases between them. Germline CDR1 is SGHRS and CDR2 is YFSETQ. This CDR3 is 14 amino acids long. The CDR3 DNA reads TGCGCCAGCAGCGAGAACCCCAGGGGCGAGGAGCAGTACTTC. Translated, it gives CASSENPRGEEQYF.

The chain carries TRBV4-2 and TRBJ1-6, with a possible D match to TRBD1 (5 bases). Germline V gene data show CDR1 as LGHNA and CDR2 as YNFKEQ. CDR3 length equals 13 residues. Between the trimmed V and J ends, which lost 0 bases and 9 bases, there was a span of 6 bases. CDR3: CASSQEGVSPLHF. CDR3 coding DNA: TGTGCCAGCAGCCAAGAGGGGGTTTCACCCCTCCACTTT.

The chain is built from TRBV11-3 and TRBJ2-1, with unresolved D. V shed 6 bases and J shed 0 bases, with 12 bases lying between them. The germline V gene encodes CDR1 SGHNT and CDR2 YENEEA. The CDR3 is made up of 15 amino acids. DNA of the CDR3: TGTGCCAGCAGTCCCGAAGGCCACTCCTACAATGAGCAGTTCTTC. Translation gives CASSPEGHSYNEQFF.

The V and J genes are TRBV3-1 (or the pseudogene TRBV3-2) and TRBJ2-2; 8 bases are a match to TRBD2. This CDR3 has 17 amino acids. The germline CDR1 and CDR2 sequences are LGHDT and YNNKEL (reference sequence). The ends lost 7 bases at V and 5 bases at J; junction bases unmatched: 15. CDR3 nucleotide sequence: TGTGCCAGCACCCCGAGGGGCGGGAGGCCGGGGACCGGGGAGCTGTTTTTT. Translated: CASTPRGGRPGTGELFF.

The CDR3 loop is CASSPPEVFTRGYTF. The DNA of the CDR3 is TGTGCCAGCAGCCCTCCTGAAGTGTTTACTCGTGGCTACACCTTC. The chain has TRBV7-2 and TRBJ1-2; unclear D gene. The V gene lost 5 bases and the J gene lost 7 bases, with 20 bases spanning the gap. Germline V gene lookup returns CDR1 SGHTA and CDR2 FQGNSA. This CDR3 has 15 amino acids.

The genes are TRBV6-5 and TRBJ1-5; 10 nucleotides align to TRBD1. CDR1 MNHEY and CDR2 SVGAGI come from the germline V gene. CDR3 length: 13 amino acids. Germline trimming cut 7 bases from V and 6 bases from J; bases unmatched to any gene: 3. CDR3 region: CASTRDRGQPQHF. CDR3 sequence (DNA): TGTGCCAGCACACGGGACAGGGGTCAGCCCCAGCATTTT.

The chain recombines TRBV19 with TRBJ1-5; 7 bases agree with TRBD1. V lost 1 base to trimming and J lost 1 base; unmatched junction nucleotides: 10. The germline V gene has CDR1 LNHDA and CDR2 SQIVND (reference sequence). CDR3 length: 18 amino acids. The CDR3 spells CASSIGRGRGSSNQPQHF. The DNA for the CDR3 is TGTGCCAGTAGTATAGGTAGGGGGCGCGGGTCGAGCAATCAGCCCCAGCATTTT.

This clone is a singleton in its sample. The rearrangement uses TRBV6-5 and TRBJ2-4, with 11 bases matching TRBD1. Trimming at V came to 0 bases and at J to 8 bases, leaving 6 bases not matched to a gene. The CDR3 runs to 16 residues. Germline V CDR1 and CDR2: MNHEY, SVGAGI. The CDR3 DNA reads as TGTGCCAGCAGTTACTCAGGGGGACAGGGGGTTGACATTCAGTACTTC. Translating it yields CASSYSGGQGVDIQYF.

The chain recombines TRBV18 with TRBJ1-5; no definite D call. In germline, CDR1 is KGHSH, CDR2 LQKENI. The V end lost 2 bases, the J end lost 4 bases, and 9 bases lay between the germline ends. The CDR3 has 14 amino acids. The CDR3 DNA sequence: TGTGCCAGCTCACCAATTAATGAGAATCAGCCCCAGCATTTT. As protein: CASSPINENQPQHF.